This TCR beta chain was recorded in a study of tumor and adjacent non-tumor tissue in lung cancer. Study context: The cohort had under 15 adenocarcinoma, 2 squamous cell and 1 small cell patients. Some 3.9 million productive TCRbeta reads were obtained per sample on average. The patients, roughly 10 men and a handful of women, were roughly 30 to 80 with stage I to III disease. General study results and limits: Normal lung showed higher cumulative top 100 clone frequency than tumor.

This clonotype was recorded a few times. Its antigen is undetermined. One junction end does not reproduce the germline sequence, and a read error may be involved. TCRbeta libraries were built with three rounds of nested PCR, modified from ARM-PCR. TCRdb re-derived calls from the multiplex PCR reads in MiXCR, one entry per CDR3 protein. This sample yields some 71,000 distinct CDR3 sequences, of which approximately 72% are seen a single time; about 9.5% belongs to the top ten. This sample's RNA came from whole unsorted tissue. The germline V gene encodes CDR1 DFQATT and CDR2 SNEGSKA (reference sequence). The CDR3 is 14 residues long.

Sequences were obtained from lung tumor tissue. The gene calls are TRBV20-1 and TRBJ2-1; D might be TRBD1 (5 bases). The sequence was collected from a woman in her thirties or forties with non-small cell lung cancer. Here the CDR3 reads CSARDQGTYSEQFF. The CDR3 DNA is TGCAGTGCTAGAGACCAGGGAACCTACAGTGAGCAGTTCTTC.